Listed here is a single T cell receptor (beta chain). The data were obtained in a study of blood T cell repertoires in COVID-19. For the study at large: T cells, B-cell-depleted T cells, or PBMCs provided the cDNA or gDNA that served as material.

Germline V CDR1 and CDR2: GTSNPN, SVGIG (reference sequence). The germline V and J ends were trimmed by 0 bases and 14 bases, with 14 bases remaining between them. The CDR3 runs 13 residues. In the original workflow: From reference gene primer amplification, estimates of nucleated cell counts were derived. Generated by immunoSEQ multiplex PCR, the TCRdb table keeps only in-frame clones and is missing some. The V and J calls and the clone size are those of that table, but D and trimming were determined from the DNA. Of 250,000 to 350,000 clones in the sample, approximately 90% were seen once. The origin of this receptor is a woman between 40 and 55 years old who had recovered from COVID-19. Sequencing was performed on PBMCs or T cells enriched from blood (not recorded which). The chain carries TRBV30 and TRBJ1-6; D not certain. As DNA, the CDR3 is TGTGCCTGGAGTGTAGCGGTGGGCCCAACCCTCCACTTT. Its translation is CAWSVAVGPTLHF.